This TCR beta chain was sequenced for a study of identical twins. Findings and limits, study-wide: Excess sharing between twins was weaker in beta out-of-frame sequences.

CDR3 length: 14 residues. Trimming removed 0 bases at V and 3 bases at J, with 9 bases between. Germline loops: CDR1 PRHDT, CDR2 FYEKMQ (reference sequence). cDNA carried unique molecular identifiers, and a universal primer site was added by template switching. One entry per CDR3 protein, called by TCRdb with MiXCR from the 5' RACE reads. Of 400,000 to 500,000 distinct CDR3 sequences detected, about 18% appear once; the ten largest clones hold 12%. As regards this clonotype: The target antigen is unknown.

Donors uniformly comprised healthy Caucasians. This chain joins TRBV13 and TRBJ2-7, with D unresolved. Sequenced material: naive T cells sorted from blood. This clonotype originated in a man aged 45-65 years in good health. CDR3 in amino acids: CASSLGRRVYEQYF. In nucleotides, the CDR3 is TGTGCCAGCAGCTTAGGGCGGAGAGTCTACGAGCAGTACTTC.